The next 17 T cell receptor beta chains were all read from a single sample in a study of blood T cell repertoires in COVID-19 (dated by TCRdb to the early 2020s). The receptor library was made with the immunoSEQ multiplex PCR assay. This is the immuneACCESS table as TCRdb keeps it, with only in-frame sequences that have V and J called. A part of the clones is gone; compared with another copy, unresolved V genes explain less than half, and the rest is unexplained. Within this sample are 260,000 or so clones, with roughly 82% of them counted one time only. About 4.4% of the sample belongs to the ten largest clones. The material sequenced was peripheral blood. The origin of the receptors is a woman aged 70-85 years with acute or convalescent COVID-19.

The J gene is TRBJ1-1, the V gene TRBV4-3; D remains unclear. Deletions cut 5 bases from V and 2 bases from J, with 12 bases between. The CDR3 extends over 14 amino acids. Per the germline V gene, CDR1 is LGHNA and CDR2 is YSLEER. The CDR3 DNA sequence: TGCGCCAGCAGCAAGGGAGGGCCTAACACTGAAGCTTTCTTT. The encoded protein is CASSKGGPNTEAFF.

The V and J genes are TRBV6-6 and TRBJ2-2, with 10 bases aligning to TRBD2. V lost 6 bases to trimming and J lost 1 base; unmatched junction nucleotides: 8. CDR1 is MNHNY, CDR2 SVGAGI, per germline (reference sequence). There are 17 residues in the CDR3. The DNA of the CDR3 is TGTGCCAGCAGGCGACGGGCTAGCGGGGGGAACACCGGGGAGCTGTTTTTT. Protein product: CASRRRASGGNTGELFF.

CDR3 region: CASSPVGGRETQYF. CDR3 DNA sequence: TGTGCCAGCTCACCCGTAGGAGGGCGAGAGACCCAGTACTTC. The J gene is TRBJ2-5, the V gene TRBV18; weak D call: TRBD2 (6 bases). V lost 3 bases, J lost 4 bases, and 12 bases lay in between. Germline V gene lookup returns CDR1 KGHSH and CDR2 LQKENI. The CDR3 length is 14 residues. The whole variable domain, filled in from reference TRBV18 and TRBJ2-5, reads NAGVMQNPRHLVRRRGQEARLRCSPMKGHSHVYWYRQLPEEGLKFMVYLQKENIIDESGMPKERFSAEFPKEGPSILRIQQVVRGDSAAYFCASSPVGGRETQYFGPGTRLLVL.

The chain employs TRBV4-2 and TRBJ1-2; weak D call: TRBD1 (6 bases). The CDR3 spans 15 residues. CDR1 LGHNA and CDR2 YNFKEQ come from the germline V gene. Trimming stripped 0 bases from V and 2 bases from J, with 10 bases between. CDR3 nucleotide sequence: TGTGCCAGCAGCCAAGAAATCACAGGGAACTATGGCTACACCTTC. It translates to CASSQEITGNYGYTF.

This clone was detected once. The chain has TRBV10-3 and TRBJ2-2, with a possible D match to TRBD2 (6 bases). Germline CDR1 and CDR2: ENHRY and SYGVKD. V lost 6 bases, J lost 6 bases, and 11 bases lay in between. The CDR3 is 13 amino acids. In DNA, the CDR3 is TGTGCCATCAGAAGACTAGAGGCCGGGGAGCTGTTTTTT. As protein: CAIRRLEAGELFF.

The sample holds one count of this clone. This rearrangement joins TRBV28 to TRBJ2-7; the D gene is possibly TRBD1 (6 bases). Germline loops: CDR1 MDHEN, CDR2 SYDVKM. Trimming shortened V by 6 bases and J by 6 bases, and 15 bases separated the two germline ends. The CDR3 spans 13 residues. The CDR3 region is CASRSGVGREQYF. CDR3 nucleotide sequence: TGTGCCAGCAGATCAGGGGTGGGTCGCGAGCAGTACTTC.

The chain couples TRBV5-1 to TRBJ2-6; TRBD1 matches at 11 bases. The CDR3 covers 17 residues. Germline V gives CDR1 SGHRS, CDR2 YFSETQ. Trimming at V came to 4 bases and at J to 2 bases, leaving 5 bases not matched to a gene. CDR3 residues: CASSTGQGGTGANVLTF. The CDR3 DNA sequence: TGCGCCAGCAGCACGGGACAGGGGGGTACTGGGGCCAACGTCCTGACTTTC.

This clone occurred a few times. The rearrangement joins TRBV4-1 to TRBJ1-2; no definite D call. Germline loops: CDR1 MGHRA, CDR2 YSYEKL. Trimming took off 1 base at V and 2 bases at J, with 8 bases between the two ends. The CDR3 runs 14 residues. The CDR3 reads CASSQGGGNYGYTF. The CDR3 DNA reads as TGCGCCAGCAGCCAAGGGGGAGGGAACTATGGCTACACCTTC.

This clone came up once. J is TRBJ1-1 and V is TRBV6-4; TRBD1 might be the D (6 bases). Germline values: CDR1 MRHNA, CDR2 SNTAGT. Trimming took 7 bases from V and 5 from J, leaving 8 bases between them. This CDR3 region has 11 residues. CDR3 loop: CASKGETEAFF. The DNA of the CDR3 is TGTGCCAGCAAGGGGGAAACTGAAGCTTTCTTT.

The chain employs TRBV5-1 and TRBJ1-3; D unresolved. The V gene lost 5 bases and the J gene lost 2 bases, with 8 bases spanning the gap. The CDR3 runs 13 residues. Per germline, CDR1 SGHRS and CDR2 YFSETQ. The CDR3 DNA is TGCGCCAGCAGAATGCAGACTGGAAACACCATATATTTT. Encoded protein: CASRMQTGNTIYF.

The rearrangement uses TRBV28 and TRBJ1-1; 8 nucleotides line up with TRBD1. V lost 2 bases and J lost 4; bases outside the gene matches: 3. The CDR3 has 14 residues. Germline assignment: CDR1 MDHEN and CDR2 SYDVKM. The CDR3 here is CASSLGGQGTEAFF. DNA of the CDR3: TGTGCCAGCAGTTTAGGAGGACAGGGCACTGAAGCTTTCTTT. The full variable domain, its missing parts supplied by reference TRBV28 and TRBJ1-1, is DVKVTQSSRYLVKRTGEKVFLECVQDMDHENMFWYRQDPGLGLRLIYFSYDVKMKEKGDIPEGYSVSREKKERFSLILESASTNQTSMYLCASSLGGQGTEAFFGQGTRLTVV.

The genes are TRBV28 and TRBJ1-4; a weak D match, TRBD1 (5 bases). V lost 6 bases and J 8 bases, leaving 19 bases between the germline ends. The CDR3 spans 15 residues. Germline V gene sequence: CDR1 MDHEN, CDR2 SYDVKM. CDR3 DNA: TGTGCCAGCAGGGAGGGCAGCAGGGAGCCCGAAAAACTGTTTTTT. Translated, it gives CASREGSREPEKLFF.

As DNA, the CDR3 is TGTGCCAGCAGTGAGCAGGACTGGAACACTGAAGCTTTCTTT. It encodes CASSEQDWNTEAFF. This chain connects TRBV6-4 to TRBJ1-1; D uncertain. Trimming took 3 bases from V and 1 from J, leaving 9 bases between them. Germline V gives CDR1 MRHNA, CDR2 SNTAGT. CDR3 length: 14 amino acids.

This clone was counted only a few times. The rearrangement links TRBV6-5 to TRBJ1-6; D may be TRBD1 (6 bases). Germline loops: CDR1 MNHEY, CDR2 SVGAGI. The CDR3 covers 16 residues. Deletions cut 4 bases from V and 3 bases from J, with 13 bases between. The CDR3 coding sequence is TGTGCCAGCAGTTCGACGGGGACACGCTATAATTCACCCCTCCACTTT. Translating it yields CASSSTGTRYNSPLHF.

The chain employs TRBV7-9 and TRBJ1-3, with TRBD1 as a possible D gene (5 bases). This CDR3 spans 15 amino acids. V lost 5 bases, J lost 0 bases, and 11 bases lay in between. The germline V gene has CDR1 SEHNR and CDR2 FQNEAQ (reference sequence). The DNA for the CDR3 is TGTGCCAGCAGCCCATCGACAGTCTCTGGAAACACCATATATTTT. Translated, it gives CASSPSTVSGNTIYF. The full variable domain, rest sourced from reference TRBV7-9 and TRBJ1-3, is DTGVSQNPRHKITKRGQNVTFRCDPISEHNRLYWYRQTLGQGPEFLTYFQNEAQLEKSRLLSDRFSAERPKGSFSTLEIQRTEQGDSAMYLCASSPSTVSGNTIYFGEGSWLTVV.

J is TRBJ2-2 and V is TRBV18, with 7 bases fitting TRBD2. This CDR3 spans 15 amino acids. Per germline, CDR1 KGHSH and CDR2 LQKENI. Trimming took 3 bases from V and 3 from J; bases not matched to a gene: 4. The CDR3 is CASSPVRGDTGELFF. The CDR3 nucleotides read TGTGCCAGCTCACCCGTTCGGGGGGACACCGGGGAGCTGTTTTTT.

The J gene is TRBJ2-7, the V gene TRBV7-2, with D possibly matching TRBD1 (5 bases). V was clipped by 1 base and J by 4 bases, with 8 bases between them. Germline V lookup: CDR1 SGHTA, CDR2 FQGNSA. The CDR3 consists of 13 residues. The CDR3 bases are TGTGCCAGCAGCTTAGGCAGGGTGTACGAGCAGTACTTC. It codes for CASSLGRVYEQYF.